These T cell receptor beta chains were read from a single sample in a study of blood T cell repertoires in COVID-19. Clones were sequenced by immunoSEQ multiplex PCR, and TCRdb holds only the in-frame ones, with some missing. Of 150,000 or so clones in the sample, roughly 87% are singletons; the top ten hold over 4%. The sequenced sample consisted of PBMCs or T cells enriched from blood (not recorded which). All receptors come from a woman in her forties who had been exposed to COVID-19. The CDR3 runs from the conserved cysteine through the conserved F or W. A D gene is named only where the DNA matches it firmly. Size tells how often a clone was seen (once, few, many) or the class of an expanded clone, and some rows leave it out.

.	TRBD1	TRBV28	TRBJ2-2	TGTGCCAGCAGGATTACCGGGACAGGGGGCGGAGGGGAGCTGTTTTTT	CASRITGTGGGGELFF
once	TRBD1	TRBV4-2	TRBJ2-2	TGTGCCAGCAGCCCCGGGACAGCGAACACCGGGGAGCTGTTTTTT	CASSPGTANTGELFF
.	.	TRBV28	TRBJ2-7	TGTGCCAGCAGTTCCCTCGGGCGGGGAGCCAACGAGCAGTACTTC	CASSSLGRGANEQYF
.	.	TRBV5-4	TRBJ2-1	TGTGCCAGCAGCTTGGTCTCTAATAAGCAGTTCTTC	CASSLVSNKQFF
.	TRBD1	TRBV19	TRBJ2-3	TGTGCCAGTAGTATACACAAGACAGGGACGGATACGCAGTATTTT	CASSIHKTGTDTQYF
once	.	TRBV4-3	TRBJ2-1	TGCGCCAGCAGCCGATACGGGACACTAAACTACAATGAGCAGTTCTTC	CASSRYGTLNYNEQFF
.	TRBD2	TRBV11-3	TRBJ2-3	TGTGCCAGCAGTTCGACTAGCGGAGATACGCAGTATTTT	CASSSTSGDTQYF
few	TRBD2	TRBV5-1	TRBJ2-3	TGCGCCAGCAGCTTGGCGCTAGCGGTTAGCACAGATACGCAGTATTTT	CASSLALAVSTDTQYF
.	TRBD1	TRBV7-8	TRBJ1-6	TGTGCCAGCAGCCCGATTGACAGGGGGGGTAATTCACCCCTCCACTTT	CASSPIDRGGNSPLHF
.	.	TRBV11-2	TRBJ1-2	TGTGCCAGCAGCTTAGGAGGAACTTATGGCTACACCTTC	CASSLGGTYGYTF
.	TRBD1	TRBV6-5	TRBJ1-6	TGTGCCAGCAGTTACGATAGGGACAGGGGTTCACCCCTCCACTTT	CASSYDRDRGSPLHF
.	TRBD1	TRBV19	TRBJ1-5	TGTGCCAGTACGGACAGGGTCAGCAATCAGCCCCAGCATTTT	CASTDRVSNQPQHF
once	TRBD2	TRBV6-5	TRBJ2-7	TGTGCCAGCAGCCCCCAGCGGGAGAGCTCCTACGAGCAGTACTTC	CASSPQRESSYEQYF
.	TRBD2	TRBV11-2	TRBJ2-2	TGTGCCAGCAGCTTGACTAGCGGGGGGATACTAACCGGGGAGCTGTTTTTT	CASSLTSGGILTGELFF
.	.	TRBV2	TRBJ2-1	TGTGCCAGCACAAACCTAAAACAGGGAAATGAGCAGTTCTTC	CASTNLKQGNEQFF
few	TRBD2	TRBV7-2	TRBJ2-3	TGTGCCAGCAGCTTGAGGCTAGCGGGAGTACATACGCAGTATTTT	CASSLRLAGVHTQYF
few	TRBD2	TRBV5-4	TRBJ2-3	TGTGCCAGCAGCTTGGCTAGCGGGGCTGGAGATACGCAGTATTTT	CASSLASGAGDTQYF
.	TRBD2	TRBV6-5	TRBJ2-5	TGTGCCAGCAGCCTACTAGCGGGAGAGACCCAGTACTTC	CASSLLAGETQYF
.	.	TRBV5-1	TRBJ2-1	TGCGCCAGCAGCACGCAAAAACCCTGGCCCTACAATGAGCAGTTCTTC	CASSTQKPWPYNEQFF
few	.	TRBV10-2	TRBJ2-7	TGCGCCAGCAGTTGGCCGGGTAGCTCCTACGAGCAGTACTTC	CASSWPGSSYEQYF
.	.	TRBV3-1/TRBV3-2	TRBJ2-5	TGTGCCAGCAGCCAAAGAGACTCGCGAGAGACCCAGTACTTC	CASSQRDSRETQYF
once	TRBD1	TRBV9	TRBJ1-2	TGTGCCAGCAGCGGGCGGGACAGCTTCTATGGCTACACCTTC	CASSGRDSFYGYTF
.	.	TRBV3-1/TRBV3-2	TRBJ2-1	TGTGCCAGCAGCCAAGGAGGCGGAGCGGCGGATCCGTATGAGCAGTTCTTC	CASSQGGGAADPYEQFF
.	.	TRBV2	TRBJ1-2	TGTGCCAGCAGTGAAGACAGGTTCTATGGCTACACCTTC	CASSEDRFYGYTF
.	TRBD1	TRBV18	TRBJ2-1	TGTGCCAGCTCACCATACTTAGGACAGGGGAGATACAATGAGCAGTTCTTC	CASSPYLGQGRYNEQFF
few	.	TRBV14	TRBJ2-1	TGTGCCAGCAGCCAAGTGTACCCTAACAATGAGCAGTTCTTC	CASSQVYPNNEQFF
.	.	TRBV10-3	TRBJ1-1	TGTGCCGTAACAGGGAAAATGAACACTGAAGCTTTCTTT	CAVTGKMNTEAFF
.	.	TRBV2	TRBJ2-1	TGTGCCAGCAGAATAGCTTCAAGGTTCTTC	CASRIASRFF
.	TRBD1	TRBV28	TRBJ2-7	TGTGCCAGCAAACCGGGACAGGGAATTCGCGAGCAGTACTTC	CASKPGQGIREQYF
.	.	TRBV6-2/TRBV6-3	TRBJ1-4	TGTGCCAGCAGTTACCATCAGGCCGGCGATGAAAAACTGTTTTTT	CASSYHQAGDEKLFF
.	TRBD1	TRBV27	TRBJ1-1	TGTGCCAGCAGACTGAGACAGGGGGCGAACACTGAAGCTTTCTTT	CASRLRQGANTEAFF